These 27 T cell receptor beta chains share one sample of origin, sequenced in a study of post-analysis software for immune sequencing data. Sequencing libraries made from TCR beta cDNA carried unique molecular identifiers. Using its own MiXCR run on the PCR reads, TCRdb lists one record per CDR3 protein. This sample yields under 200,000 distinct CDR3 sequences, of which 30% to 45% are seen a single time; 25% to 35% belongs to the top ten. The sample consisted of blood, taken after autologous hematopoietic stem cell transplantation. The receptors originated from a girl aged 10 to 17 with multiple sclerosis.

The rearrangement joins TRBV7-3 to TRBJ2-3, with 7 bases identical to TRBD2. The trim removed 5 bases at V and 0 bases at J, leaving 5 bases unmatched. CDR3 length: 15 residues. The germline CDR1 and CDR2 sequences are SGHTA and FQGTGA. The CDR3 region is CASSPGGLSTDTQYF. The CDR3 DNA reads as TGTGCCAGCAGCCCGGGGGGTCTCAGCACAGATACGCAGTATTTT.

This clonotype was seen a handful of times. V usage is TRBV5-1 and J usage is TRBJ1-2; 8 bases are shared with TRBD1. The V gene's germline CDR1 is SGHRS and CDR2 YFSETQ. Losses at the gene ends were 4 bases for V and 4 bases for J; bases not matched to a gene: 9. This CDR3 spans 15 amino acids. As DNA, the CDR3 is TGCGCCAGCAGCCCGACGACAGGGGTTGGCTATGGCTACACCTTC. Residues: CASSPTTGVGYGYTF.

This chain uses TRBV3-1 with TRBJ2-5; D unclear. This CDR3 is built from 15 residues. V lost 0 bases to trimming and J lost 2 bases, with 10 bases between them. Germline CDR1 LGHDT, CDR2 YNNKEL (reference sequence). CDR3 nucleotides: TGTGCCAGCAGCCAAGATACGGCTACACAAGAGACCCAGTACTTC. Encoded protein: CASSQDTATQETQYF.

V and J are TRBV6-6 and TRBJ1-2; D uncertain. Trimming took 10 bases from V and 5 from J, leaving 11 bases between them. Germline V gives CDR1 MNHNY, CDR2 SVGAGI (reference sequence). This CDR3 is 11 amino acids long. The CDR3 DNA is TGTGCCACTATGACTCCGTATGGCTACACCTTC. This sequence encodes CATMTPYGYTF.

Concerning this clonotype: Since a much larger clone is just one base distant, this may be a read error. The genes are TRBV20-1 and TRBJ2-1; TRBD2 matches 8 bases. Looked up from germline, CDR1 is DFQATT and CDR2 is SNEGSKA (reference sequence). J was trimmed by 6 bases and V by 8 bases; bases with no gene match: 9. This CDR3 has 13 residues. CDR3 sequence reads: CSPCSGTVNEQFF. CDR3 coding DNA: TGCAGTCCGTGTAGCGGGACGGTCAATGAGCAGTTCTTC.

This clonotype was recorded only once. V gene TRBV27 combines with J gene TRBJ1-2, with 12 bases that match TRBD1. The CDR3 has 16 amino acids. From germline, CDR1 is MNHEY and CDR2 SMNVEV (reference sequence). J gave up 4 bases and V 3 bases, and 6 bases lay outside the gene matches. CDR3 bases: TGTGCCAGCAGTTTTTATCGGGACAGGGGGCTCTATGGCTACACCTTC. It translates to CASSFYRDRGLYGYTF.

This clonotype was counted once. This clone may be a read error of a much larger clone one base away. The gene calls are TRBV10-3 and TRBJ2-5; TRBD1 matches 7 bases. The J call may be mistaken, given a closer DNA end match to TRBJ2-7. The CDR3 extends over 14 amino acids. Germline V gene sequence: CDR1 ENHRY, CDR2 SYGVKD. The CDR3 is CAIDRRDSRTEQYF. CDR3 sequence (DNA): TGTGCCATCGACCGAAGGGACAGTCGAACCGAGCAGTACTTC.

This sequence joins TRBV24-1 and TRBJ1-2, with D unresolved. The CDR3 is 14 amino acids. Trimming removed 3 bases from V and 2 bases from J, with 9 bases in between. Germline assignment: CDR1 KGHDR and CDR2 SFDVKD. CDR3 amino acids: CATSDVDKNYGYTF. CDR3 DNA sequence: TGTGCCACCAGTGATGTAGATAAAAACTATGGCTACACCTTC.

This clonotype was detected ten times or more. The chain links TRBV5-1 to TRBJ1-2; D is perhaps TRBD1 (6 bases). V was pared by 3 bases and J by 5 bases, with 14 bases between. Germline CDR1 and CDR2: SGHRS and YFSETQ. This CDR3 region has 14 residues. The CDR3 DNA sequence: TGCGCCAGCAGCTCGGCAGGGGAGCCTTATGGCTACACCTTC. This codes for CASSSAGEPYGYTF.

This clonotype was counted a few times. The genes are TRBV5-1 and TRBJ1-2; possible D gene TRBD1, 6 bases. With 0 bases removed from V and 4 bases from J, the gap between germline ends came to 10 bases. Germline V gene data show CDR1 as SGHRS and CDR2 as YFSETQ. This CDR3 has 14 amino acids. CDR3 residues: CASSLEGDLYGYTF. CDR3 bases: TGCGCCAGCAGCTTGGAGGGGGATCTCTATGGCTACACCTTC.

The V call is TRBV20-1, the J call TRBJ2-7, with 9 nucleotides matching TRBD1. V was pared by 2 bases and J by 6 bases, with 11 bases of the junction left unmatched. The germline CDR1 and CDR2 sequences are DFQATT and SNEGSKA (reference sequence). The CDR3 runs to 15 residues. CDR3 sequence (DNA): TGCAGTGCTAGACCCGGGGGGACAGGGTACTCCGAGCAGTACTTC. Translated, it gives CSARPGGTGYSEQYF.

This clonotype was counted a few times. The rearrangement uses TRBV7-3 and TRBJ2-5; 9 nucleotides align to TRBD2. V was pared by 4 bases and J by 3 bases, with 6 bases of the junction left unmatched. The CDR3 runs 15 residues. Germline lookup yields CDR1 SGHTA and CDR2 FQGTGA. CDR3 loop: CASSSRGRAEETQYF. The CDR3 bases are TGTGCCAGCAGCTCCCGCGGGAGGGCCGAAGAGACCCAGTACTTC. The full variable domain, completed using reference TRBV7-3 and TRBJ2-5, is GAGVSQTPSNKVTEKGKYVELRCDPISGHTALYWYRQSLGQGPEFLIYFQGTGAADDSGLPNDRFFAVRPEGSVSTLKIQRTERGDSAVYLCASSSRGRAEETQYFGPGTRLLVL.

The V and J genes are TRBV27 and TRBJ2-1, with D hard to call. The V and J ends lost 1 base and 6 bases respectively, with 22 bases between them. The CDR3 runs 18 residues. Germline V gene lookup returns CDR1 MNHEY and CDR2 SMNVEV (reference sequence). The DNA of the CDR3 is TGTGCCAGCAGTTTATTGTTAGAATCACACCACGAATTCAATGAGCAGTTCTTC. Translated, it gives CASSLLLESHHEFNEQFF.

The rearrangement uses TRBV5-1 and TRBJ1-1; D not certain. The V and J ends lost 4 bases and 7 bases respectively, with 14 bases between them. CDR3 length equals 13 residues. Germline loops: CDR1 SGHRS, CDR2 YFSETQ. The chain's CDR3 is CASSPAVLHEAFF. In DNA, the CDR3 is TGCGCCAGCAGCCCCGCGGTCCTACATGAAGCTTTCTTT.

The CDR3 is CASSQDWTSGDYNEQFF. The CDR3 DNA sequence: TGCGCCAGCAGCCAAGATTGGACTAGCGGAGATTACAATGAGCAGTTCTTC. The chain uses TRBV4-3 and TRBJ2-1; 10 positions agree with TRBD2. V shed 0 bases and J 4 bases; nucleotides not matched to a gene: 6. Germline V CDR1 and CDR2: LGHNA, YSLEER. The CDR3 loop spans 17 amino acids.

This clonotype has a count of ten or more. One base away lies a much larger clone, so this may be a sequencing read error. The chain is built from TRBV9 and TRBJ2-7; 7 nucleotides line up with TRBD2. The V gene end was trimmed by 3 bases and the J gene end by 3 bases; junction bases not matched to a gene: 9. The CDR3 extends over 15 amino acids. CDR1 is SGDLS, CDR2 YYNGEE, per germline. CDR3 sequence reads: CASSEGSSGRYEQYF. The CDR3 nucleotides read TGTGCCAGCAGCGAAGGTTCTAGCGGACGCTACGAGCAGTACTTC.

This clonotype was observed many times. The gene calls are TRBV10-3 and TRBJ2-7; D may be TRBD1 (7 bases). The CDR3 extends over 14 amino acids. Trimming removed 7 bases from V and 3 bases from J, with 16 bases in between. Germline loops: CDR1 ENHRY, CDR2 SYGVKD. The CDR3 sequence is CAIKEGAYSYEQYF. In nucleotides, the CDR3 is TGTGCCATCAAGGAGGGGGCTTACAGCTACGAGCAGTACTTC.

This clonotype showed up just once. The V gene is TRBV27, the J gene TRBJ2-1, with 7 bases fitting TRBD2. The germline V gene has CDR1 MNHEY and CDR2 SMNVEV (reference sequence). The V and J ends lost 6 bases and 3 bases, in that order; junction bases with no gene match: 20. The CDR3 has 19 amino acids. CDR3 sequence reads: CASSRSGLPTQWFYNEQFF. CDR3 coding DNA: TGTGCCAGCAGCCGCTCGGGACTACCCACCCAGTGGTTCTACAATGAGCAGTTCTTC.

This rearrangement joins TRBV20-1 to TRBJ2-1, with D possibly being TRBD2 (5 bases). The J call is doubtful: the DNA matches TRBJ2-7 better. This CDR3 region has 14 residues. Looked up from germline, CDR1 is DFQATT and CDR2 is SNEGSKA (reference sequence). The CDR3 DNA is TGCAGTGCAGTGGACCCTAGCTCCTACAATGAGCAGTACTTC. This codes for CSAVDPSSYNEQYF.

This clonotype was seen more than once but under ten times. The chain uses TRBV7-6 and TRBJ2-3; TRBD2 might be the D (6 bases). The V end was cut by 1 base, the J end by 6 bases, with 11 bases between. The germline CDR1 and CDR2 sequences are SGHVS and FNYEAQ. This CDR3 has 14 amino acids. Here the CDR3 reads CASSLVTSIDTQYF. The CDR3 bases are TGTGCCAGCAGCTTAGTTACTAGCATCGATACGCAGTATTTT.

The sample holds a few counts of this clonotype. The genes are TRBV5-1 and TRBJ1-2; D uncertain. The CDR3 contains 12 residues. Germline V gene data show CDR1 as SGHRS and CDR2 as YFSETQ. V was trimmed by 0 bases and J by 8 bases, leaving 8 bases between them. DNA of the CDR3: TGCGCCAGCAGCTTGGGCGGCGGAGGCTACACCTTC. It yields the protein CASSLGGGGYTF.

The chain carries TRBV15 and TRBJ2-7, with D possibly being TRBD2 (6 bases). Germline CDR1 is LNHNV and CDR2 is YYDKDF (reference sequence). The V end lost 0 bases, the J end lost 4 bases, and 7 bases lay between the germline ends. The CDR3 is 13 amino acids. For the CDR3, the DNA is TGTGCCACCAGCAGAGATGGGAGGTACGAGCAGTACTTC. Its translation: CATSRDGRYEQYF. The whole variable domain, filled in from reference TRBV15 and TRBJ2-7, reads DAMVIQNPRYQVTQFGKPVTLSCSQTLNHNVMYWYQQKSSQAPKLLFHYYDKDFNNEADTPDNFQSRRPNTSFCFLDIRSPGLGDTAMYLCATSRDGRYEQYFGPGTRLTVT.

The rearrangement joins TRBV12-3 or TRBV12-4 to TRBJ2-2, with D possibly matching TRBD1 (5 bases). The CDR3 length is 13 residues. V was shortened by 7 bases and J by 6 bases, with 12 bases between the two germline ends. In nucleotides, the CDR3 is TGTGCCAGCACCACCAGGGATCCCGGGGAGCTGTTTTTT. Translation: CASTTRDPGELFF.

The chain carries TRBV28 and TRBJ2-7, with TRBD2 matching 8 bases. CDR3 length: 13 amino acids. Unmatched junction bases numbered 2, after V lost 4 bases and J lost 3 bases. Germline-derived CDR1 and CDR2 are MDHEN and SYDVKM. CDR3 protein: CASSSGLVYEQYF. The CDR3, as DNA: TGTGCCAGCAGTTCGGGACTAGTCTACGAGCAGTACTTC.

This clonotype was seen a few times. This chain joins TRBV3-1 and TRBJ2-3, with 13 bases aligning to TRBD2. The CDR3 runs to 15 residues. Germline V lookup: CDR1 LGHDT, CDR2 YNNKEL (reference sequence). Losses at the gene ends were 4 bases for V and 3 bases for J; bases not matched to a gene: 1. CDR3 amino acids: CASSPGLAGTDTQYF. The CDR3 DNA sequence: TGTGCCAGCAGCCCGGGACTAGCGGGAACAGATACGCAGTATTTT.

The chain employs TRBV7-2 and TRBJ1-2; possible D gene TRBD1, 5 bases. Per the germline V gene, CDR1 is SGHTA and CDR2 is FQGNSA. V lost 1 base, J lost 4 bases, and 10 bases lay in between. This CDR3 comprises 14 residues. CDR3 in DNA: TGTGCCAGCAGCTTAGATCGCAGGGTCTATGGCTACACCTTC. Encoded protein: CASSLDRRVYGYTF.

This sequence joins TRBV5-1 and TRBJ2-1, with TRBD2 as a possible D gene (6 bases). The germline CDR1 and CDR2 sequences are SGHRS and YFSETQ. The CDR3 is 16 residues long. Between the trimmed V and J ends, which lost 3 bases and 6 bases, there was a span of 19 bases. The CDR3 sequence: CASSSPGLQKGNEQFF. The CDR3 nucleotides are TGCGCCAGCAGCTCCCCGGGACTCCAAAAGGGCAATGAGCAGTTCTTC.